A selection of T cell receptor beta chains follows, all from one sample in a study of cytomegalovirus exposure and HLA in healthy donors. Libraries were prepared by immunoSEQ multiplex PCR; TCRdb keeps only in-frame clonotypes and omits some of them. In the table there are a few hundred thousand clones, around 86% of which are singletons. Sequences were obtained from PBMCs. The source of these receptors is a woman under 30 in good health and CMV-seronegative. Each CDR3 is given with its conserved first and last residue. The D gene is left open where the match is weak. Clone size, where shown, is once, few, many, or a class for clones that have expanded.

>-|-|TRBJ1-1|TRBV5-1
TGCGCCAGCAGCTTGATCGTTCGGAGCGAAGCCACTGAAGCTTTCTTT
CASSLIVRSEATEAFF
>-|TRBD2|TRBJ2-5|TRBV9
TGTGCCAGCAGCCCCTTGGGACTAGCGGGGGCCATGGGTCCAGAGACCCAGTACTTC
CASSPLGLAGAMGPETQYF
>-|TRBD1|TRBJ1-5|TRBV4-1
TGCGCCAGCAGTCCCGGACAGGGGAGCAATCAGCCCCAGCATTTT
CASSPGQGSNQPQHF
>-|-|TRBJ2-1|TRBV19
TGTGCCAGTAGTATAGTGGCCAGGGGATTCGGGAATGAGCAGTTCTTC
CASSIVARGFGNEQFF
>-|TRBD1|TRBJ1-5|TRBV7-8
TGTGCCAGCAGCTTACGCACCCAGGGACAGGGTTATGCCAATCAGCCCCAGCATTTT
CASSLRTQGQGYANQPQHF
>-|TRBD2|TRBJ2-5|TRBV6-5
TGTGCCAGCAGGGGCGAGGGACTAGCGGGAGAGACCCAGTACTTC
CASRGEGLAGETQYF
>-|TRBD2|TRBJ2-1|TRBV10-3
TGTGCCATCAGTGAGGCTAGCGGGGGACCCTACAATGAGCAGTTCTTC
CAISEASGGPYNEQFF
>-|TRBD2|TRBJ2-3|TRBV4-3
TGCGCCAGCAGCCAAGAAATAGCGGGGGTGCACAAGGGTGCGCAGTATTTT
CASSQEIAGVHKGAQYF
>-|-|TRBJ1-3|TRBV19
TGTGCCAGTAGTATTACGGGGATTGGGGACTCTGGAAACACCATATATTTT
CASSITGIGDSGNTIYF
>-|-|TRBJ2-1|TRBV12-2
TGTGCAAGTCGCGCCCGACTAGCGGGAGCTTGCAATGAGCAGTTCTTC
CASRARLAGACNEQFF
>-|TRBD2|TRBJ2-1|TRBV7-7
TGTGCTAGCAGCTCGGGGGGGACGCACAATGAGCAGTTCTTC
CASSSGGTHNEQFF
>-|TRBD1|TRBJ1-5|TRBV2
TGTGCCAGCAATCCCGGACAGGGGAATCAGCCCCAGCATTTT
CASNPGQGNQPQHF
>-|TRBD1|TRBJ1-1|TRBV4-3
TGCGCCAGCAGCCAAGAAGGGACAGTTGAAGCTTTCTTT
CASSQEGTVEAFF
>-|-|TRBJ1-6|TRBV5-6
TGTGCCAGCAGCTCCCGACAGGCGAGCTATAATTCACCCCTCCACTTT
CASSSRQASYNSPLHF
>-|-|TRBJ1-2|TRBV30
TGTGCCTGGAAACAGGCTTCTAACTATGGCTACACCTTC
CAWKQASNYGYTF
>-|-|TRBJ1-5|TRBV4-1
TGCGCCAGCAGCCAATCCTGGGCGGGTCAGCCCCAGCATTTT
CASSQSWAGQPQHF
>-|TRBD1|TRBJ2-3|TRBV2
TGTGCCAGCAGGAACGGACAGGGGAAGGCAGATACGCAGTATTTT
CASRNGQGKADTQYF
>-|-|TRBJ2-2|TRBV2
TGTGCCAGCAGGGAAGGGCCGAACACCGGGGAGCTGTTTTTT
CASREGPNTGELFF
>few|-|TRBJ1-2|TRBV2
TGTGCCAGCAGGGAGTGGGAGACCTCCTATGGCTACACCTTC
CASREWETSYGYTF
>-|-|TRBJ2-1|TRBV9
TGTGCCAGCAGCTACCAGGGGAGCTCCTACAATGAGCAGTTCTTC
CASSYQGSSYNEQFF
>-|TRBD1|TRBJ1-5|TRBV30
TGTGCCTGGAGCCCTTTTCTAGGGACAGGGAGTAATCAGCCCCAGCATTTT
CAWSPFLGTGSNQPQHF
>-|-|TRBJ2-7|TRBV30
TGTGCCTACTCCAGGGGGGACCACTCCTACGAGCAGTACTTC
CAYSRGDHSYEQYF
>-|-|TRBJ1-2|TRBV28
TGTGCCAGCAGTGTACACGATTATGGCTACACCTTC
CASSVHDYGYTF
>-|TRBD1|TRBJ1-2|TRBV18
TGTGCCAGCTCTCAAAGCGGACAGGACCGCTTTTATGGCTACACCTTC
CASSQSGQDRFYGYTF
>-|-|TRBJ1-5|TRBV5-6
TGTGCCAGCAGCTTAAGCCCGAATAGCAATCAGCCCCAGCATTTT
CASSLSPNSNQPQHF
>few|TRBD1|TRBJ1-2|TRBV28
TGTGCCAGCAGTTTAGGGACAGGAGCTAACTATGGCTACACCTTC
CASSLGTGANYGYTF
>-|-|TRBJ2-5|TRBV4-1
TGCGCCAGCAGCCAAGGCGCGGGGACCGGAGAGACCCAGTACTTC
CASSQGAGTGETQYF
>-|-|TRBJ2-3|TRBV6-5
TGTGCCAGCAGTTACCCCGGGGGAGATACGCAGTATTTT
CASSYPGGDTQYF
>-|-|TRBJ2-7|TRBV30
TGTGCCTGGAGTGGACAGGACTCACCGGAGTACTTC
CAWSGQDSPEYF
>-|-|TRBJ1-2|TRBV10-2
TGCGCCAGCGAGGCAGCTCCAGGAGGGGGCTACACCTTC
CASEAAPGGGYTF
>-|-|TRBJ1-1|TRBV9
TGTGCCAGCAGAGGGAGCATGAACACTGAAGCTTTCTTT
CASRGSMNTEAFF
>-|-|TRBJ1-1|TRBV6-6
TGTGCCAGCAGTTACTCCGCGGATATGAACACTGAAGCTTTCTTT
CASSYSADMNTEAFF
>-|TRBD2|TRBJ2-2|TRBV11-3
TGTGCCAGCAGCCGACAAGGTAGCGGGGGTCAGGAGGAGCTGTTTTTT
CASSRQGSGGQEELFF
>-|TRBD1|TRBJ1-2|TRBV5-1
TGCGCCAGCAGCCCGGGGGACAGAAACTATGGCTACACCTTC
CASSPGDRNYGYTF
>once|-|TRBJ1-2|TRBV7-8
TGTGCCAGCAGCTTAGCCTCCACAGGAGAAGTTAACTATGGCTACACCTTC
CASSLASTGEVNYGYTF
>-|TRBD1|TRBJ2-5|TRBV7-2
TGTGCCAGCAGCTCCAGGGGGCTGGAGACCCAGTACTTC
CASSSRGLETQYF
>-|TRBD1|TRBJ2-7|TRBV7-2
TGTGCCAGCAGCTTAGGGGACAGCTACGAGCAGTACTTC
CASSLGDSYEQYF
>-|-|TRBJ1-5|TRBV5-1
TGCGCCAGCTCCAGGGTCCCCAATCAGCCCCAGCATTTT
CASSRVPNQPQHF
>few|-|TRBJ1-5|TRBV4-3
TGCGCCAGCAGCCAAGGGGCCTTTAGCAATCAGCCCCAGCATTTT
CASSQGAFSNQPQHF
>-|-|TRBJ1-2|TRBV7-9
TGTGCCAGCAGCTTAGGTTCCGTTGTCTATGGCTACACCTTC
CASSLGSVVYGYTF
>-|TRBD2|TRBJ2-3|TRBV13
TGTGCCAGCAGCCCCCCGGGGGGGGACACAGATACGCAGTATTTT
CASSPPGGDTDTQYF
>-|TRBD1|TRBJ2-2|TRBV30
TGTGCCAACTCCGGGACAGTCAACACCGGGGAGCTGTTTTTT
CANSGTVNTGELFF
>-|TRBD1|TRBJ1-6|TRBV19
TGTGCCAGTAGTTTCGGACAGGGGAATTCACCCCTCCACTTT
CASSFGQGNSPLHF
>-|TRBD2|TRBJ2-1|TRBV25-1
TGTGCCAGCAGTGAATCGGCTAGCGGGCTCTACAATGAGCAGTTCTTC
CASSESASGLYNEQFF
>-|-|TRBJ2-2|TRBV11-2
TGTGCCAGCAGCCCCAAATTTACCGGGGAGCTGTTTTTT
CASSPKFTGELFF
>-|-|TRBJ2-7|TRBV6-1
TGTGCCAGCAGTGAGGGGGGGCGCGCGCCCTACGAGCAGTACTTC
CASSEGGRAPYEQYF
>-|-|TRBJ2-5|TRBV27
TGTGCCAGCAGTTCAATACAGGGCCCCTTGCACGAGACCCAGTACTTC
CASSSIQGPLHETQYF
>once|-|TRBJ2-3|TRBV11-2
TGTGCCAGCAGCCCGAAAATGAACGGGGATACGCAGTATTTT
CASSPKMNGDTQYF
>-|-|TRBJ1-6|TRBV19
TGTGCCAGTAGTACAGGGAACTCACCCCTCCACTTT
CASSTGNSPLHF
>once|-|TRBJ1-4|TRBV11-2
TGTGCCAGCAGCTTAGGGGTGACATCTAATGAAAAACTGTTTTTT
CASSLGVTSNEKLFF
>-|TRBD1|TRBJ2-7|TRBV28
TGTGCCAGCAGTTTATGGGGTCAGGGGGCTGAGGAGCAGTACTTC
CASSLWGQGAEEQYF
>-|TRBD1|TRBJ1-1|TRBV5-1
TGCGCCAGCAGCCGGGACAGGGGGCGAACTGAAGCTTTCTTT
CASSRDRGRTEAFF
>-|-|TRBJ2-2|TRBV4-1
TGCGCCAGCAGCCAAGTTGGCGGTAGTACCGGGGAGCTGTTTTTT
CASSQVGGSTGELFF
>-|TRBD1|TRBJ1-2|TRBV5-6
TGTGCCAGCAGCTCCACTCCCGGGACAGGGGTTGGTGGCTACACCTTC
CASSSTPGTGVGGYTF